Listed below are T cell receptor beta chains from one sample, sequenced in a study of immune heterogeneity within non-small cell lung tumors. TCRdb reanalysed the multiplex PCR reads using MiXCR and keeps one entry per CDR3 protein. The data hold about 10,000 distinct CDR3 sequences, with around 30% observed a single time. The source material was lung tumor tissue. These receptors came from a man aged 50 to 59 with non-small cell lung cancer. Both conserved end residues are part of each CDR3. D genes are given only for firm matches. Rows give clone size only sometimes, using once, few, many, or a class for an expanded clone.

CDR3aa	CDR3nt	j_gene	d_gene	v_gene	abundance
CASKGAGENTEAFF	TGTGCCAGCAAAGGGGCGGGGGAGAACACTGAAGCTTTCTTT	TRBJ1-1	NA	TRBV6-1	few
CASSPNLRGSDSPLHF	TGCGCCAGCAGCCCGAACCTCAGGGGGAGCGATTCACCCCTCCACTTT	TRBJ1-6	TRBD1	TRBV5-1	few
CATGTGAYEQYF	TGTGCCACCGGGACAGGAGCCTACGAGCAGTACTTC	TRBJ2-7	TRBD1	TRBV2	medium-sized
CASSKFPGGVNEQFF	TGTGCCAGCAGTAAATTCCCAGGGGGTGTCAATGAGCAGTTCTTC	TRBJ2-1	TRBD1	TRBV28	many
CASRASGGSKRSDTRYF	TGTGCCAGCAGGGCTAGCGGGGGGTCCAAAAGGTCAGATACGCGGTATTTT	TRBJ2-3	TRBD2	TRBV6-2/TRBV6-3	NA
CASGRQGQAGNTIYF	TGTGCCAGCGGGAGACAGGGCCAGGCTGGAAACACCATATATTTT	TRBJ1-3	TRBD1	TRBV7-2	many
CASSQGPQGVNTEAFF	TGCGCCAGCAGCCAAGGACCGCAGGGGGTGAACACTGAAGCTTTCTTT	TRBJ1-1	TRBD1	TRBV4-1	many
CASSATLAGPQNEQFF	TGTGCCAGCAGCGCAACACTAGCGGGGCCTCAGAATGAGCAGTTCTTC	TRBJ2-1	TRBD2	TRBV7-9	few
CASSEGSDYNEQFF	TGTGCCAGCAGTGAGGGTAGCGACTACAATGAGCAGTTCTTC	TRBJ2-1	NA	TRBV6-4	many
CASSQGIWGYTF	TGTGCCAGCAGCCAGGGAATTTGGGGCTACACCTTC	TRBJ1-2	NA	TRBV3-1	medium-sized
CASSRERPGKSYEQYF	TGTGCCAGCAGCCGGGAGCGGCCAGGGAAATCCTACGAGCAGTACTTC	TRBJ2-7	NA	TRBV28	few
CASSLTEETQYF	TGCGCCAGCAGCTTGACCGAAGAGACCCAGTACTTC	TRBJ2-5	NA	TRBV5-1	NA
CASGLQGYNQPQHF	TGTGCCAGTGGCCTACAGGGTTACAATCAGCCCCAGCATTTT	TRBJ1-5	NA	TRBV19	many